This entry is about one TCR beta chain. Its antigen is undetermined. The source of the sample is a study of cytomegalovirus exposure and HLA in healthy donors. Germline V CDR1 and CDR2: WSHSY, SAAADI. The CDR3 runs to 15 residues. Deletions cut 3 bases from V and 6 bases from J, with 12 bases between. PCR was performed using 60 Vbeta and 13 Jbeta primers. Profiling relied on immunoSEQ multiplex PCR, and the TCRdb table lists in-frame clones only, not all of them. The sample shows 30,000 to 40,000 clones, nearly 70% of them seen only once. Regarding the study as a whole: Cytomegalovirus status was reportedly diagnosed by the classifier with high specificity and sensitivity. HLA alleles showed associations with approximately 15,000 TCR beta sequences in a later analysis, at a 0.05 false discovery rate. In a later analysis, TCR beta V- and J-gene trimming showed a link to a missense DCLRE1C variant.

This sequence joins TRBV10-2 and TRBJ1-6; maybe TRBD1 (5 bases). The clonotype was recovered from a man aged 25 to 45 in good health and CMV-seronegative. What was sequenced was PBMCs. CDR3: CASSEQDPRNSPLHF. In DNA form, the CDR3 reads TGCGCCAGCAGTGAACAGGATCCACGTAATTCACCCCTCCACTTT.